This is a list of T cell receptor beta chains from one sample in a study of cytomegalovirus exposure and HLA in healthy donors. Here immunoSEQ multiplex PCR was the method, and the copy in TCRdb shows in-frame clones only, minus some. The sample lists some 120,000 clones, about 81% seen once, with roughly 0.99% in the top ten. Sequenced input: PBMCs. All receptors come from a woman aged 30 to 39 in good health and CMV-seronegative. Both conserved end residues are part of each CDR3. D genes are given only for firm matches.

CSAPNRDISYGYTF,TRBV29-1,NA
CASSPQVGREEEQFF,TRBV5-1,NA
CASRGLAGATGELFF,TRBV6-5,TRBD2
CASSPFGTRTRSGSGETQYF,TRBV19,TRBD2
CATGGQGATLSEAFF,TRBV10-3,TRBD1
CASSPGQSTYEQYF,TRBV9,TRBD1
CASSLDYREQFF,TRBV4-2,NA
CAWSGGGGHYGYTF,TRBV30,NA
CASSPRGYSGNTIYF,TRBV19,TRBD1
CATSREDREVYGYTF,TRBV15,TRBD1
CASSRTGTGVGYTF,TRBV14,TRBD1
CASSPETSGGVNEQFF,TRBV5-6,TRBD2
CASSFSGTNSYEQYF,TRBV5-4,TRBD2
CASNRGDYGYTF,TRBV2,NA
CASRGSGDGYTF,TRBV11-2,NA
CASSATPSGNTIYF,TRBV9,NA
CASTPQGQETQYF,TRBV5-1,NA
CASSFGPGRNTGELFF,TRBV5-1,NA
CASSPAGYRPNYGYTF,TRBV5-1,NA
CASSQDREAANEQFF,TRBV5-1,TRBD1
CASSLGSTGGGEQYF,TRBV7-9,TRBD2
CASSLSQGAYEQYF,TRBV28,NA
CASKTQTDSYNEQFF,TRBV19,NA
CASSTRGREQYF,TRBV19,TRBD1
CAAGSGASDTQYF,TRBV4-1,NA
CASSSLGAVGTEAFF,TRBV7-9,NA
CSVSRQGGTEAFF,TRBV29-1,TRBD1
CAWSQGGRGYTF,TRBV30,TRBD1
CATSRGNRGGSYGYTF,TRBV15,TRBD1
CASSDPSRGLVRYSNQPQHF,TRBV6-4,NA
CASSTSGNTIYF,TRBV6-6,NA
CASSQGVGNQPQHF,TRBV28,TRBD1
CASSPNPSGPGELFF,TRBV7-7,TRBD2
CASSSAGVPWEQYF,TRBV19,TRBD2
CASSIGGDIRNEKLFF,TRBV19,NA
CASSIDRQGALEKLFF,TRBV19,NA
CASSPGLAGLNEQFF,TRBV5-1,TRBD2
CALKGGLNTEAFF,TRBV30,TRBD1
CASRQISSYNSPLHF,TRBV27,NA
CASSIGQDYEQYF,TRBV5-6,TRBD1
CASSPGLRETQYF,TRBV7-6,NA